These T cell receptor beta chains were read from a single sample in a study of long-term antiretroviral therapy in people with HIV. The protocol was immunoSEQ multiplex PCR, while the TCRdb copy is restricted to in-frame clones and leaves out a portion. Counted here are about 43,000 clones, around 86% occurring once; the ten biggest clones make up roughly 4.9%. The specimen comprised unsorted PBMCs, sampled 0.1 years before starting antiretroviral therapy. The receptor set was obtained from a woman between 50 and 59 years old with HIV. The CDR3 runs from the conserved cysteine through the conserved F or W. A D gene is named only where the DNA matches it firmly. Only part of the rows carry a size: once, few, many, or a class if the clone is expanded.

size	V	D	length	J	CDR3	DNA
.	TRBV19	.	14	TRBJ1-1	CASSNQGGLTEAFF	TGTGCCAGTAGTAATCAGGGCGGCCTCACTGAAGCTTTCTTT
once	TRBV9	TRBD1	16	TRBJ2-1	CASSGPGTGGKNEQFF	TGTGCCAGCAGCGGACCCGGGACAGGGGGAAAGAATGAGCAGTTCTTC
medium-sized	TRBV11-3	TRBD2	15	TRBJ2-2	CASSLDRGGTGELFF	TGTGCCAGCAGCTTAGACCGCGGGGGCACCGGGGAGCTGTTTTTT
.	TRBV10-3	TRBD1	14	TRBJ1-2	CAISESAGGYGYTF	TGTGCCATCAGTGAGTCTGCAGGGGGCTATGGCTACACCTTC
few	TRBV7-6	TRBD1	12	TRBJ1-1	CASSLGTGVPFF	TGTGCCAGCAGCTTAGGGACAGGGGTTCCTTTCTTT
.	TRBV18	.	15	TRBJ1-4	CASSPEVATNEKLFF	TGTGCCAGCTCACCCGAAGTTGCAACTAATGAAAAACTGTTTTTT
.	TRBV4-3	TRBD2	14	TRBJ2-1	CASSPSGGYNEQFF	TGCGCCAGCAGTCCCAGCGGGGGATACAATGAGCAGTTCTTC
.	TRBV2	.	14	TRBJ2-1	CASSRGRSYNEQFF	TGTGCCAGCAGTCGTGGACGGAGCTACAATGAGCAGTTCTTC
.	TRBV5-6	.	14	TRBJ2-7	CASSLGWGWNEQYF	TGTGCCAGCAGCTTGGGATGGGGCTGGAACGAGCAGTACTTC
.	TRBV7-2	.	16	TRBJ1-2	CASSLFVGRTNYGYTF	TGTGCCAGCAGCTTATTTGTGGGTAGGACTAACTATGGCTACACCTTC
.	TRBV7-2	.	15	TRBJ1-1	CASSLGMGLNTEAFF	TGTGCCAGCAGCTTAGGTATGGGGTTGAACACTGAAGCTTTCTTT
.	TRBV29-1	.	13	TRBJ2-3	CSDLVGGTDTQYF	TGCAGCGACCTGGTAGGGGGCACAGATACGCAGTATTTT
.	TRBV19	TRBD1	13	TRBJ1-4	CASSIGGGGQLFF	TGTGCCAGTAGTATAGGGGGCGGGGGACAGCTGTTTTTT
.	TRBV27	.	15	TRBJ2-1	CASSLVRVNAGEQFF	TGTGCCAGCAGTTTAGTCAGGGTTAATGCGGGTGAGCAGTTCTTC
once	TRBV7-8	.	16	TRBJ1-1	CASSPSGGFPNTEAFF	TGTGCCAGCAGCCCATCGGGGGGGTTTCCGAACACTGAAGCTTTCTTT
.	TRBV19	.	16	TRBJ2-1	CASSSLPGSSYNEQFF	TGTGCCAGTAGTTCCCTCCCGGGTAGCTCCTACAATGAGCAGTTCTTC
.	TRBV10-1	.	14	TRBJ1-1	CASSELRGGTEAFF	TGCGCCAGCAGTGAGCTCAGGGGCGGGACTGAAGCTTTCTTT
.	TRBV18	.	17	TRBJ2-4	CASSPTVGSLAKNIQYF	TGTGCCAGCTCACCAACTGTTGGCAGCTTAGCCAAAAACATTCAGTACTTC
once	TRBV19	TRBD2	18	TRBJ2-7	CASSIDLSGLANSDEQYF	TGTGCCAGTAGTATAGATCTATCGGGACTAGCAAACAGCGACGAGCAGTACTTC
.	TRBV9	TRBD2	15	TRBJ2-1	CASSVEGGGPNEQFF	TGTGCCAGCAGCGTAGAAGGCGGGGGACCCAATGAGCAGTTCTTC
.	TRBV7-3	.	14	TRBJ2-3	CASSRRLATDTQYF	TGTGCCAGCAGCCGGAGGCTTGCGACAGATACGCAGTATTTT
medium-sized	TRBV6-1	TRBD1	15	TRBJ1-2	CASSVEGAPPYGYTF	TGTGCCAGCAGTGTTGAGGGGGCGCCCCCCTATGGCTACACCTTC
.	TRBV14	.	13	TRBJ1-1	CASSLGPGTEAFF	TGTGCCAGCAGTCTAGGACCGGGCACTGAAGCTTTCTTT
.	TRBV7-2	.	17	TRBJ2-3	CASSRGALGRLGNTQYF	TGTGCCAGCAGCAGAGGGGCCTTGGGGCGTTTGGGGAATACGCAGTATTTT
.	TRBV6-5	.	14	TRBJ1-3	CATYTSHSGNTIYF	TGTGCCACCTACACGTCTCACTCTGGAAACACCATATATTTT
.	TRBV6-1	TRBD1	15	TRBJ1-4	CASSEAGVQGEKLFF	TGTGCCAGCAGTGAAGCCGGCGTACAGGGGGAAAAACTGTTTTTT
.	TRBV30	.	13	TRBJ1-1	CAWSELRDTEAFF	TGTGCCTGGAGTGAGTTAAGAGACACTGAAGCTTTCTTT
.	TRBV5-1	.	14	TRBJ2-1	CASRWESSYNEQFF	TGCGCCAGCAGGTGGGAGAGCTCCTACAATGAGCAGTTCTTC